The present entry profiles one T cell receptor (beta chain) with its context. Its antigen is undetermined. The CDR3 runs to 13 residues. Germline CDR1 reads MGHDK; CDR2 reads SYGVNS. V was clipped by 8 bases and J by 4 bases, with 14 bases between them. The sample is drawn from a study of shared clonotypes between healthy human individuals. In the naive CD8 group, cells lacked CD45RO and were positively selected for CCR7, so terminally differentiated effector memory CD45RA+ cells were left out. Study-wide findings and caveats: Generally, naive subsets (rather than memory subsets) showed larger estimated richness.

The protocol was immunoSEQ multiplex PCR, while the TCRdb copy is restricted to in-frame clones and leaves out a portion. The table records about 2.2 million clones, 90% to 95% of them present only once. The receptor's source is a man aged 18 to 29 in good health. Some clones in this sample may be carry-over from other donors' samples. The chain joins TRBV25-1 to TRBJ1-1; TRBD1 might be the D (5 bases). The sample taken for sequencing was naive CD8+ T cells from PBMCs. CDR3 coding DNA: TGTGCCAGCTGTTGGGGCAGTGGCACTGAAGCTTTCTTT. It translates to CASCWGSGTEAFF.